This T cell receptor beta chain was observed in a study of blood T cell repertoires in COVID-19 (TCRdb year 2020). Concerning the study at large: Samples from collaborators originated in the United States, Italy and Spain and spanned both the acute and convalescent phases of COVID-19. Where HLA class I and class II types were available, the types were taken from metadata supplied by the sample provider, not from assay-based typing. The repertoires were released in a freely available public database intended as a resource for research on the immune response to SARS-CoV-2. Samples came from the ongoing ImmuneRACE study (first 160 participants) plus 1,254 subjects from 6 global collaborators. A de-identified subject ID, COVID-19 status, age in years and sex were almost always included in the sample metadata. The material from the prospective study consisted of cDNA or gDNA derived from T cells, B-cell-depleted T cells, or PBMCs. The dataset comprised deeply sampled blood TCRbeta repertoires from subjects exposed to, actively infected with, or recovered from COVID-19. The full study reports these points: How much clinical and demographic metadata was included differed by source and by participant, and the metadata was provided uncurated.

In the germline V gene (reference sequence), CDR1 corresponds to MNHEY and CDR2 to SMNVEV. V loses 3 bases of germline sequence and J loses 2 bases, and the interval between the two ends is 23 bases. The CDR3, cysteine through phenylalanine, is 18 amino acids long. The kept DNA is CDR3 alone, 54 bases in frame from the first base. The collaborating institutions used their own protocols to collect whole blood in K2EDTA tubes. Collaborator samples were shipped for TCRbeta analysis as frozen whole blood, isolated PBMCs, or DNA extracted from either sample type. TCRbeta CDR3 regions were amplified from genomic DNA using the immunoSEQ Assay, a bias-controlled multiplex PCR. The published analysis was carried out like this. The number of nucleated cells in each sample was estimated by amplification of reference gene primers within the assay. To quantify the absolute abundance of each unique TCRbeta CDR3 rearrangement, sequence reads were collapsed and filtered. Productive Simpson clonality was computed per sample as the square root of Simpson's diversity index over productive rearrangements. Not all clones reach the TCRdb copy of this immuneACCESS table, which keeps in-frame sequences only. Checked studies attribute under half of the gap to unresolved V genes and leave the rest unexplained. V, J and clone size are taken as reported in that table, and D and trimming were inferred from the DNA itself. In all, the sample holds roughly 42,000 clones, and 80% to 90% of those were seen once. The ten largest clonotypes hold 6.2% of the sample.

Comment on this clone: No antigen is known for it. No much larger clonotype is one base removed from it; base qualities were not supplied.

The clonotype originates from a human donor in a cohort sampled during active COVID-19. Material for sequencing was peripheral blood. Here the chain combines TRBV27 and TRBJ2-7; a weak D assignment points to TRBD1 (6 bases agree). The bases are TGTGCCAGCAGTTTTCGGCCTACCGGACCGGGACAAGCCTACGAGCAGTACTTC. Its protein product is CASSFRPTGPGQAYEQYF.